This T cell receptor beta chain was recovered during a study of PD-1 blockade in mismatch repair-deficient tumors. Overall study: Patients had around 12 mismatch repair-deficient cancer types, all previously treated and progressing.

General study points: After pembrolizumab, tumor-resident clones rose rapidly, then generally contracted before radiologic responses.

Trimming cost V 2 bases and J 3 bases, with 11 bases left between them. CDR1 is MNHEY and CDR2 is SMNVEV in the germline V gene (reference sequence). This CDR3 contains 14 residues. PCR or immunohistochemistry showed mismatch repair deficiency in every enrolled patient. TCR sequencing covered a few patients who responded to pembrolizumab. There are a few counts of this clone. Its target is not known. Generated by immunoSEQ multiplex PCR, the TCRdb table keeps only in-frame clones and is missing some. The sample includes roughly 130,000 clones, about 90% seen only once; the top ten take 10% to 15%. The sequence was obtained from an adult with mismatch repair-deficient cancer. The V gene is TRBV27, the J gene TRBJ2-7; D might be TRBD2 (5 bases). The sample was peripheral blood, taken 72 weeks after starting pembrolizumab. In DNA form, the CDR3 reads TGTGCCAGCAGTTTAGAGGGCTACAGCTACGAGCAGTACTTC. Its translation: CASSLEGYSYEQYF.